This T cell receptor beta chain was profiled in a study of chemoradiotherapy in HPV16-positive cancers. Study in general: Functional T-cell assays on a couple of HPV16-positive patients' cells defined candidate HPV-specific clones and common TCR motifs. Study conclusions and caveats: Functional assays defining HPV-specific T cells used only a couple of HPV16-positive patients. For HPV16-positive patients, expanding HPV-responsive T cells associated with longer recurrence-free survival. Candidate HPV-specific clones and E7-related TCR motifs grew in tumor during treatment.

Worth noting for this clone: Its antigen is undetermined.

Clones were read by immunoSEQ multiplex PCR, and TCRdb kept only the in-frame ones, dropping some. The table shows under 15,000 clones, with about 78% occurring only once. The CDR3 sequence is 15 residues long. V lost 3 bases, J lost 3 bases, and 7 bases stayed unmatched. Germline CDR1 and CDR2: SQVTM and ANQGSEA. This chain connects TRBV29-1 to TRBJ1-2, with 10 bases that match TRBD1. This material was acquired from a patient who underwent chemoradiotherapy. The sequence came from a human donor with HPV-associated anogenital cancer. CDR3 amino acids: CSVEGTGDLDYGYTF. The CDR3 nucleotides read TGCAGCGTTGAGGGGACAGGGGATTTGGACTATGGCTACACCTTC.